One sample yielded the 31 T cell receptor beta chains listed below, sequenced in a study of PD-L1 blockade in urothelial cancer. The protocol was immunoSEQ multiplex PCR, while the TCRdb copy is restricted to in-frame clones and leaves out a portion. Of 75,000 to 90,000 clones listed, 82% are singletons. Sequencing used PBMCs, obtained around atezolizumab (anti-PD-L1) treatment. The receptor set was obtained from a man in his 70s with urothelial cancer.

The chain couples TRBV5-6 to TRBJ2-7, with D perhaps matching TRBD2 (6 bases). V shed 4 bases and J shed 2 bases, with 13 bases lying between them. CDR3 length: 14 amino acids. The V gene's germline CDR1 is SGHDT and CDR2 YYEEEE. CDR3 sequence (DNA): TGTGCCAGCAGCCCACGGGGGAGAACCTACGAGCAGTACTTC. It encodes CASSPRGRTYEQYF.

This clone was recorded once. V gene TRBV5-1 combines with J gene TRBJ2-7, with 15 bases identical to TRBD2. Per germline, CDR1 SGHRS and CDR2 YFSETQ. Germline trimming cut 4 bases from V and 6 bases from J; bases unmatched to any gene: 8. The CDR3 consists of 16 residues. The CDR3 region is CASSGLAGGPGSEQYF. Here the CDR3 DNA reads TGCGCCAGCAGCGGACTAGCGGGGGGGCCGGGTAGCGAGCAGTACTTC. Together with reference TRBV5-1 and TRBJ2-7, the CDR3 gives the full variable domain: KAGVTQTPRYLIKTRGQQVTLSCSPISGHRSVSWYQQTPGQGLQFLFEYFSETQRNKGNFPGRFSGRQFSNSRSEMNVSTLELGDSALYLCASSGLAGGPGSEQYFGPGTRLTVT.

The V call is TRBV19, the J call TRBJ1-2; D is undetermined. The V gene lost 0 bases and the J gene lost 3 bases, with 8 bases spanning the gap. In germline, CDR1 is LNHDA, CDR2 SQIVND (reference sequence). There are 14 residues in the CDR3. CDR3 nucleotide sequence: TGTGCCAGTAGTATAGATCCCGGGGACTATGGCTACACCTTC. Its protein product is CASSIDPGDYGYTF.

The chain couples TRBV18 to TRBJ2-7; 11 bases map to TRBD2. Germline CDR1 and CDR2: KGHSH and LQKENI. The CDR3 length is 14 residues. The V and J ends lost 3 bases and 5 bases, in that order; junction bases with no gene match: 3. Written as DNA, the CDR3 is TGTGCCAGCTCACCCGAGACTAGCGGGAACGAGCAGTACTTC. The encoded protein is CASSPETSGNEQYF.

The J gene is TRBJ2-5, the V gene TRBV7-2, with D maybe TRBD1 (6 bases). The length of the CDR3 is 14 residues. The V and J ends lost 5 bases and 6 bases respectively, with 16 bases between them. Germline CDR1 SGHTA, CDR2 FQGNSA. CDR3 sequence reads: CASSVSDRRKTQYF. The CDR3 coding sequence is TGTGCCAGCAGCGTATCCGACAGGCGGAAGACCCAGTACTTC.

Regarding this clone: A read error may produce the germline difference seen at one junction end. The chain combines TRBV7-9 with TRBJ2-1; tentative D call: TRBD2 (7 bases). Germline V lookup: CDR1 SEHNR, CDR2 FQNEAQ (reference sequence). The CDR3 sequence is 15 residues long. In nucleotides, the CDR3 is TGTGCCAGCAGCTTAGCGGGGGGGGCTTACAATAAGCAGTTCTTC. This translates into CASSLAGGAYNKQFF.

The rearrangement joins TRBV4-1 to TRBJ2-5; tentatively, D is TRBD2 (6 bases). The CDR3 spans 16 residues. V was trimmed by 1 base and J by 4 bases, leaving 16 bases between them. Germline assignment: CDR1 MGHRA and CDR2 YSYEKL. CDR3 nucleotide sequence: TGCGCCAGCAGCCAAGGGAGGGGCAGTGAGATAGAGACCCAGTACTTC. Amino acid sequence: CASSQGRGSEIETQYF.

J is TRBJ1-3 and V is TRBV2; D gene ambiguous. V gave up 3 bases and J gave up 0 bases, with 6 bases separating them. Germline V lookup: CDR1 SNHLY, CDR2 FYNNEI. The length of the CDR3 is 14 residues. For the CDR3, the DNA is TGTGCCAGCAGTGAGGCTCTCTCTGGAAACACCATATATTTT. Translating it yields CASSEALSGNTIYF.

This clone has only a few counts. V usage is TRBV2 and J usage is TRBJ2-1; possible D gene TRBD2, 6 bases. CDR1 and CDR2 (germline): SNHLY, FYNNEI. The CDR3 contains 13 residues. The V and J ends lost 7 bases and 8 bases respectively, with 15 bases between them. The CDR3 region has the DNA TGTGCCAGCAAGGGGCGACTAGTCGATGAGCAGTTCTTC. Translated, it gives CASKGRLVDEQFF.

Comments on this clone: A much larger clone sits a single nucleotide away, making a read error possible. The CDR3 loop reads CASSRAGTEAFF. In DNA, the CDR3 is TGTGCCAGCAGCCGGGCGGGGACTGAAGCTTTCTTT. The gene calls are TRBV6-5 and TRBJ1-1, with no clear D. Germline loops: CDR1 MNHEY, CDR2 SVGAGI. The CDR3 runs 12 residues. The V gene lost 6 bases and the J gene lost 5 bases, with 10 bases spanning the gap.

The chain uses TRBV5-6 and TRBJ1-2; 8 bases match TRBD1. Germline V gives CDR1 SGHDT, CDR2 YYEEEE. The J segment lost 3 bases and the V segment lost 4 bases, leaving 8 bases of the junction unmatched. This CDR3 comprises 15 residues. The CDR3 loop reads CASSPPGQAYYGYTF. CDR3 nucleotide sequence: TGTGCCAGCAGCCCCCCGGGACAGGCGTACTATGGCTACACCTTC.

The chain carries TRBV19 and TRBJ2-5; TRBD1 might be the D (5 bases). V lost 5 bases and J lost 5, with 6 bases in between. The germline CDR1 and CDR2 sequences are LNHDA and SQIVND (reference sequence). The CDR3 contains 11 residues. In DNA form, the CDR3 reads TGTGCCAGTAGTTCAGGGGAGACCCAGTACTTC. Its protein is CASSSGETQYF.

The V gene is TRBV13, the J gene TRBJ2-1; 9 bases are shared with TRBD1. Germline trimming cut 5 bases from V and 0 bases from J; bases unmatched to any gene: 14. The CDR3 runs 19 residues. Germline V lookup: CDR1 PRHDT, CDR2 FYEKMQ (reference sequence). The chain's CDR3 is CASSPQGAKGQGSYNEQFF. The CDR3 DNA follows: TGTGCCAGCAGCCCCCAGGGGGCAAAGGGACAGGGCTCCTACAATGAGCAGTTCTTC. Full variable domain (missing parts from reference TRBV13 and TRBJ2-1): AAGVIQSPRHLIKEKRETATLKCYPIPRHDTVYWYQQGPGQDPQFLISFYEKMQSDKGSIPDRFSAQQFSDYHSELNMSSLELGDSALYFCASSPQGAKGQGSYNEQFFGPGTRLTVL.

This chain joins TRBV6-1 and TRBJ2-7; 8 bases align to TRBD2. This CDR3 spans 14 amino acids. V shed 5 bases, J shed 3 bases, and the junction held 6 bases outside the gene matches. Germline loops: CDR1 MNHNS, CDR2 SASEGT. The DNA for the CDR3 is TGTGCCAGCAGTTCCCGGGGGGGGGACTACGAGCAGTACTTC. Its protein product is CASSSRGGDYEQYF.

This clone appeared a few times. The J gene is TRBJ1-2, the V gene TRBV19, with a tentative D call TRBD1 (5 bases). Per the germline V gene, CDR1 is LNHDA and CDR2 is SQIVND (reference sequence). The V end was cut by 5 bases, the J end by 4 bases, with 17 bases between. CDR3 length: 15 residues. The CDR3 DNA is TGTGCCAGTAGTGTCCCGGGGGAGGGTGGCTATGGCTACACCTTC. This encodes CASSVPGEGGYGYTF.

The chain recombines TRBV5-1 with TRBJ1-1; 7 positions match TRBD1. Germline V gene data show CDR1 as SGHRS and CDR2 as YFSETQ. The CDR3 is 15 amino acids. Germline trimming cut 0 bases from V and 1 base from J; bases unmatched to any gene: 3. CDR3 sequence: CASSLAPGGNTEAFF. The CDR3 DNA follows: TGCGCCAGCAGCTTGGCACCAGGGGGGAACACTGAAGCTTTCTTT.

This chain's CDR3 is CASSRLGESNYGYTF. CDR3 in DNA: TGTGCCAGTAGTAGACTAGGGGAGTCCAACTATGGCTACACCTTC. This chain uses TRBV19 with TRBJ1-2, with D perhaps matching TRBD1 (5 bases). CDR1 is LNHDA and CDR2 is SQIVND in the germline V gene (reference sequence). V was shortened by 4 bases and J by 2 bases, with 14 bases between the two germline ends. The CDR3 is 15 residues long.

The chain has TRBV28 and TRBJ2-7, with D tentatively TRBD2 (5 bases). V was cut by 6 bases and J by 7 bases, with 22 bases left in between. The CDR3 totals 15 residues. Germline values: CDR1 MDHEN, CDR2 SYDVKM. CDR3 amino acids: CASRPGQTGTGEQYF. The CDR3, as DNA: TGTGCCAGCAGGCCTGGCCAGACCGGTACGGGGGAGCAGTACTTC. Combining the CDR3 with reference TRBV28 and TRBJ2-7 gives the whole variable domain DVKVTQSSRYLVKRTGEKVFLECVQDMDHENMFWYRQDPGLGLRLIYFSYDVKMKEKGDIPEGYSVSREKKERFSLILESASTNQTSMYLCASRPGQTGTGEQYFGPGTRLTVT.

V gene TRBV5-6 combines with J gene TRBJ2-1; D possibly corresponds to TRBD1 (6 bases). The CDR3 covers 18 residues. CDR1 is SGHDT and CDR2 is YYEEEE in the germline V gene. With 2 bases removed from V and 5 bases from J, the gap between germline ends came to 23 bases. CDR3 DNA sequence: TGTGCCAGCAGCTTTGGGCCCCCCCCCAGGGGCCAACACAATGAGCAGTTCTTC. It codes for CASSFGPPPRGQHNEQFF.

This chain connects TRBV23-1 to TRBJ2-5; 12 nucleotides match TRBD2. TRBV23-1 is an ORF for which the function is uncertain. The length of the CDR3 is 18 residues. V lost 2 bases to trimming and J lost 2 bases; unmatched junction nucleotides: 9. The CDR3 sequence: CASSQSLELAGGQETQYF. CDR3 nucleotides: TGCGCCAGCAGTCAAAGTCTCGAACTAGCGGGAGGACAAGAGACCCAGTACTTC.

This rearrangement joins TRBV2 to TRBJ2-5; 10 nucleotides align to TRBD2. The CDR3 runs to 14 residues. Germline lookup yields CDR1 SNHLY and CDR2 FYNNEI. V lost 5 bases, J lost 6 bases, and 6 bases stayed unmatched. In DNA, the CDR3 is TGTGCCAGCAGTCCAGCGGGAGGGCCAAAGACCCAGTACTTC. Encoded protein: CASSPAGGPKTQYF.

The CDR3 is CASSSVNGETQYF. Here the CDR3 DNA reads TGCGCCAGCAGCTCGGTAAACGGGGAGACCCAGTACTTC. The chain is built from TRBV5-1 and TRBJ2-5; D is unresolved. The CDR3 extends over 13 amino acids. Germline V CDR1 and CDR2: SGHRS, YFSETQ. Deletions cut 3 bases from V and 5 bases from J, with 11 bases between.

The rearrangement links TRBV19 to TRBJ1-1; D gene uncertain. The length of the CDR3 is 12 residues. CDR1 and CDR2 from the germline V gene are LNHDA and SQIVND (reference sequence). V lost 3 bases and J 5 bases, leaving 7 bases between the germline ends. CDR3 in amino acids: CASSIRRTEAFF. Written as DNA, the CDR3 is TGTGCCAGTAGTATCCGGCGGACTGAAGCTTTCTTT.

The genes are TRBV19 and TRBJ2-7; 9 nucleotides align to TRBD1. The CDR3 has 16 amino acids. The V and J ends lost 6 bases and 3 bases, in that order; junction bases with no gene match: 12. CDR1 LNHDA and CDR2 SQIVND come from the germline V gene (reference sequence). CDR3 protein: CASSSLPGQGLYEQYF. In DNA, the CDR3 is TGTGCCAGTAGCAGCTTACCGGGACAGGGACTCTACGAGCAGTACTTC. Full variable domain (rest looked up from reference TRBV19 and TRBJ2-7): DGGITQSPKYLFRKEGQNVTLSCEQNLNHDAMYWYRQDPGQGLRLIYYSQIVNDFQKGDIAEGYSVSREKKESFPLTVTSAQKNPTAFYLCASSSLPGQGLYEQYFGPGTRLTVT.

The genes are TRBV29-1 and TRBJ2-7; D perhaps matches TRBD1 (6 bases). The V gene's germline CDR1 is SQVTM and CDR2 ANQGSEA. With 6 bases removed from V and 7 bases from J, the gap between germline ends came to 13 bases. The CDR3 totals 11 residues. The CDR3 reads CSVEAGEEQYF. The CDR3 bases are TGCAGCGTAGAGGCAGGGGAAGAGCAGTACTTC.

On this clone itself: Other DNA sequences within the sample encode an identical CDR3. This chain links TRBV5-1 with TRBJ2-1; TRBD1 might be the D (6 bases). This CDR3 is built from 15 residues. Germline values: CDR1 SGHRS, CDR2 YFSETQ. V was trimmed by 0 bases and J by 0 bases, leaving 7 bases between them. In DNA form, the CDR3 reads TGCGCCAGCAGCTTGGGGGGGCTCTCCTACAATGAGCAGTTCTTC. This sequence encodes CASSLGGLSYNEQFF.

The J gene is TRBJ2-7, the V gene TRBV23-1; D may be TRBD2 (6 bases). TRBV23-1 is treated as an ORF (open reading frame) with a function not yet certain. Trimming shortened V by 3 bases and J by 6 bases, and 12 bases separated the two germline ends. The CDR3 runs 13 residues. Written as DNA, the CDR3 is TGCGCCAGCAGTCAGGAGGGAACAGCCGAGCAGTACTTC. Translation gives CASSQEGTAEQYF.

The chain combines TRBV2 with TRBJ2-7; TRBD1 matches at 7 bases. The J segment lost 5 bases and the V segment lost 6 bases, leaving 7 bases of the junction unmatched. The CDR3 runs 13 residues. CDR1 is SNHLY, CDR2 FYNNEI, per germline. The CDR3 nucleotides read TGTGCCAGCAGCCTGGTAGGGGGCAACGAGCAGTACTTC. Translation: CASSLVGGNEQYF.

The CDR3: CSAQSGEQYF. The CDR3 nucleotides read TGCAGTGCCCAGAGCGGCGAGCAGTACTTC. The rearrangement uses TRBV20-1 and TRBJ2-7; D may be TRBD2 (5 bases). The V end was cut by 6 bases, the J end by 6 bases, with 9 bases between. Per the germline V gene, CDR1 is DFQATT and CDR2 is SNEGSKA (reference sequence). This CDR3 spans 10 amino acids.

CDR3 nucleotide sequence: TGTGCCAGCAGTATAGGGAGTCAGTCGAACACTGAAGCTTTCTTT. Translating it yields CASSIGSQSNTEAFF. The chain employs TRBV25-1 and TRBJ1-1; D is unclear. The V and J ends lost 5 bases and 1 base respectively, with 14 bases between them. CDR3 length: 15 amino acids. The germline V gene encodes CDR1 MGHDK and CDR2 SYGVNS.

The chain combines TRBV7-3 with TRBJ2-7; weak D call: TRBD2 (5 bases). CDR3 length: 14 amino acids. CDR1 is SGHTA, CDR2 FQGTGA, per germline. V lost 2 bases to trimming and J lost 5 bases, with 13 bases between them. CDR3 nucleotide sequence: TGTGCCAGCAGCTTATCGTCCAGCGGTCACGAGCAGTACTTC. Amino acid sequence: CASSLSSSGHEQYF.